This TCR beta chain was recovered during a study of beta chain features in type 1 diabetes. Every single donor gave one heparinised blood draw, and these averaged approximately 120 mL. Worth noting for this clone: As yet, its antigen is unknown.

Findings and limits, study-wide: Here, the possible influence of HLA type (on TCRB rearrangement) remained unresolved. Shorter templates may be favored by PCR, equally so in patients and controls. Lower insertion and higher deletion counts appeared at VDJ junctions in type 1 diabetes patients. For Type 1 diabetes patients, all four CD4+ subsets carried TCRB CDR3s that were moderately but significantly shorter.

What was sequenced were expressed TCRB transcripts, since all of the isolated RNA had been reverse transcribed. Assay: immunoSEQ multiplex PCR; the TCRdb copy retains only in-frame clones and omits some. The table records around 340,000 clones, 9.3% of them present only once. Germline assignment: CDR1 SGHDT and CDR2 YYEEEE. This CDR3 is built from 17 residues. Unmatched junction bases numbered 13, after V lost 4 bases and J lost 5 bases. The sequenced sample was central memory CD4+ T cells from blood. The sequence derives from a man aged 30 to 45 with type 1 diabetes. The rearrangement uses TRBV5-6 and TRBJ2-1, with 9 bases that match TRBD1. CDR3 region: CASSGDRERSGDNEQFF. DNA of the CDR3: TGTGCCAGCAGCGGGGACAGGGAACGGTCTGGGGACAATGAGCAGTTCTTC.